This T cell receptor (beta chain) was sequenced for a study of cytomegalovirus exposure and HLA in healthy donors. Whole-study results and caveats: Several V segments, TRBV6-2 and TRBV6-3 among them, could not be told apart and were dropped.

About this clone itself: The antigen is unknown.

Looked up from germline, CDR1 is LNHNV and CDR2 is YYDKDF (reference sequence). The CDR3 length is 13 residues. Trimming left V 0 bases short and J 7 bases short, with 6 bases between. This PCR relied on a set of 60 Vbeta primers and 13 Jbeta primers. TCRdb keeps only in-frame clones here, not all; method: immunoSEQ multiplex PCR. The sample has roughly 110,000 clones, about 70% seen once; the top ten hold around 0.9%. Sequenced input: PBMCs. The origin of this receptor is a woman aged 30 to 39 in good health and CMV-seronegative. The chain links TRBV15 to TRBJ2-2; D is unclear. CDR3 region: CATSRDSGGELFF. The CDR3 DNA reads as TGTGCCACCAGCAGAGATTCAGGCGGGGAGCTGTTTTTT.